This TCR beta chain was identified during a study of OX40 agonist ivuxolimab in advanced cancers. Study outcomes and limitations: What antigens the expanded peripheral T cells recognized was never established. CD4+ and CD8+ T cells in blood underwent clonal expansion by week 6 at 0.1 to 3.0 mg/kg.

Some clones are missing from TCRdb's copy, which holds only in-frame ones; the method was immunoSEQ multiplex PCR. Among just under 60,000 clones, roughly nine tenths were seen once, and the ten largest hold 3% to 4%. On this clone: What it binds is unknown.

The input for sequencing was CD4+ or CD8+ T cells sorted from blood, taken in a trial of the OX40 agonist ivuxolimab. The TCR was taken from an adult with an advanced solid tumor such as melanoma, head and neck, liver or kidney cancer.

The CDR3 loop is CASSAKGGGALYNEQFF. As DNA, the CDR3 is TGTGCCAGCAGCGCCAAGGGCGGGGGGGCGCTTTACAATGAGCAGTTCTTC. This rearrangement joins TRBV7-9 to TRBJ2-1; 9 bases align to TRBD2. CDR1 and CDR2 (germline): SEHNR, FQNEAQ (reference sequence). The CDR3 totals 17 residues. V trimming: 5 bases; J trimming: 4 bases; junction bases outside the gene matches: 12.